A selection of T cell receptor beta chains follows, all from one sample in a study of OX40 agonist ivuxolimab in advanced cancers. Sequenced by immunoSEQ multiplex PCR; TCRdb stores in-frame clones only, minus some. The sample has some 43,000 clones; 70% to 90% are singletons. Source: CD4+ or CD8+ T cells sorted from blood, taken in a trial of the OX40 agonist ivuxolimab. The receptors originated from an adult with an advanced solid tumor such as melanoma, head and neck, liver or kidney cancer. Both conserved end residues are part of each CDR3. A D gene is named only where the DNA matches it firmly. Size is stated for part of the rows, as once, few or many counts, or as a class when the clone is expanded.

size,D,V,J,DNA,CDR3
NA,NA,TRBV5-6,TRBJ2-7,TGTGCCAGCAGCTTTGTCCGGGATCCGAACTACGAGCAGTACTTC,CASSFVRDPNYEQYF
once,NA,TRBV6-1,TRBJ1-2,TGTGCCAGCAGCGAGGGACCGCGACTCCTCTATGGCTACACCTTC,CASSEGPRLLYGYTF
once,NA,TRBV2,TRBJ1-3,TGTGCCAGCAGTGGGCAGGCCTCTGGAAACACCATATATTTT,CASSGQASGNTIYF
NA,NA,TRBV29-1,TRBJ2-7,TGCAGCGTTGGGGTAGCCTACGAGCAGTACTTC,CSVGVAYEQYF
NA,NA,TRBV5-1,TRBJ2-5,TGCGCCAGCGGTATTACTCAGCAGACCCAAGAGACCCAGTACTTC,CASGITQQTQETQYF
NA,NA,TRBV6-1,TRBJ1-1,TGTGCCAGCACTGAAGGAGGAGTCACTGAAGCTTTCTTT,CASTEGGVTEAFF
NA,TRBD2,TRBV6-1,TRBJ2-1,TGTGCCAGCAGTGCCAGACTAGCGGGGGCCACTGGTAATGAGCAGTTCTTC,CASSARLAGATGNEQFF
NA,TRBD2,TRBV5-1,TRBJ2-3,TGCGCCAGCAGCTTGACTAGCGGGAGGGAGGAATCGCAGTATTTT,CASSLTSGREESQYF
NA,NA,TRBV5-5,TRBJ2-5,TGTGCCAGCAGCGGTACGGGGGAGACCCAGTACTTC,CASSGTGETQYF
NA,NA,TRBV5-4,TRBJ1-1,TGTGCCAGCAGCTTGGTGAGGGAGTCGGACACTGAAGCTTTCTTT,CASSLVRESDTEAFF
NA,TRBD2,TRBV2,TRBJ2-1,TGTGCCAGCAGTAAGCGGGGGGGCTACAATGAGCAGTTCTTC,CASSKRGGYNEQFF